Listed below are T cell receptor beta chains from one sample, sequenced in a study of CD8+CD57+ T cells in acquired aplastic anemia. Using its own MiXCR run on the reads, TCRdb lists one record per CDR3 protein. The sample shows 170,000 or so distinct CDR3 sequences, around half of them seen only once. Material: sorted CD4+, CD8+, or CD8+CD57+ T cells (not recorded which) from PBMCs. Receptor source: a human donor with aplastic anemia. Both conserved end residues are trimmed from each CDR3.

v_gene: TRBV29-1
CDR3aa: SVEGTGELF

v_gene: TRBV19
CDR3aa: ASSIQRYGGGDMGTEAF

v_gene: TRBV13
CDR3aa: ASSYTGDGYEQY

v_gene: TRBV19
CDR3aa: ATLGDRSGNTIY

v_gene: TRBV7-3
CDR3aa: ASSLRQGPTREQY

v_gene: TRBV20-1
CDR3aa: SARDRRNNEQF

v_gene: TRBV7-2
CDR3aa: ASSRGTRGPYEQY

v_gene: TRBV5-1
CDR3aa: ASSLVGSLGDTQY

v_gene: TRBV7-8
CDR3aa: ASSLGGRGYT

v_gene: TRBV30
CDR3aa: AWSVGTSGGYTDTQY

v_gene: TRBV29-1
CDR3aa: SVEAAGGPIGYNEQF

v_gene: TRBV14
CDR3aa: ASSQEWTIY

v_gene: TRBV7-9
CDR3aa: ASSSWQVTDTQY

v_gene: TRBV19
CDR3aa: ASSIDLEDQPQH

v_gene: TRBV14
CDR3aa: ASSQAAGGLPEAF

v_gene: TRBV20-1
CDR3aa: SARIRYEQY

v_gene: TRBV24-1
CDR3aa: ATSDFGGTGMVETQY

v_gene: TRBV2
CDR3aa: ASRPTSGGAHEQY

v_gene: TRBV10-3
CDR3aa: AISEGGNGYT

v_gene: TRBV6-1
CDR3aa: ASSKNSNTRY

v_gene: TRBV6-6
CDR3aa: AGSYSPAGELL

v_gene: TRBV20-1
CDR3aa: SAVGSSYEQY

v_gene: TRBV6-6
CDR3aa: ASSYSKAGGYGYT

v_gene: TRBV7-6
CDR3aa: ASSSVAGASYEQY

v_gene: TRBV7-3
CDR3aa: ASTASGGSQETQY

v_gene: TRBV5-4
CDR3aa: ASSLGDRGRTEAF